The source of this T cell receptor beta chain is a study of cytomegalovirus exposure and HLA in healthy donors (dated by TCRdb to between 2016 and 2019). Describing the broader study: In an earlier analysis of about 560 of the donors, approximately 260 Gb of sequence data and roughly 100 million unique TCR beta sequences from 150 million to 200 million T cells were reported. Roughly 300 gigabases of sequencing data and approximately 93 million unique TCR sequences were included in an early release covering around 650 HLA-typed donors. Of the roughly 420 genotyped donors, 75% to 85% were placed in the genetic ancestry cluster associated with self-reported Caucasian donors. The study aimed to test whether cataloging public T cell receptors could reveal signatures of past pathogen exposure. The study used immunosequencing to profile the T cell repertoires of approximately 650 subjects and linked those repertoires to cytomegalovirus serostatus. Besides the first cohort of around 700 subjects, a separate validation cohort made up of roughly 130 different subjects was used. To predict cytomegalovirus infection status, the study combined high-throughput TCR immunosequencing, statistical association of individual TCRs with disease status, and machine learning. To study patterns of TCR occurrence, a later analysis re-analyzed previously published TCR beta repertoires from 666 donors and added high-resolution HLA genotyping. Rather than using new phenotypic data, the later analysis identified candidate immune exposures from TCR beta sequences and from how often those sequences occurred across donors. An earlier analysis of approximately 640 of the donors applied high-throughput TCR beta sequencing to assess whether each TCR beta V gene segment acted as functional or pseudogenic. Donor age, sex, ethnicity and CMV serostatus were compiled together with the repertoire data. In a later genetic analysis, genome-wide SNP genotypes for 398 of the 666 donors were used, and that subset was treated as a discovery cohort. All discovery cohort repertoires had been generated using a single sequencing platform. Both class I and class II loci were covered by HLA typing, at four-digit resolution. Typing coverage differed by locus: A, B, C, DRB1 and DQB1 were typed in roughly 620-630 donors, DQA1 in roughly 510, DPA1 in approximately 600, and DPB1 in 472. About five DR-DQ haplotypes were treated as single units for association and clustering because of strong linkage in the cohort. On average, about 240,000 unique TCR beta nucleotide sequences were sequenced per donor among 398 genotyped donors of the cohort, with about 17% of those sequences being non-productive.

V and J are trimmed by 2 bases and 5 bases, and the gene matches miss 2 bases of the junction. There are 14 amino acids in the CDR3, from cysteine to phenylalanine inclusive. Only CDR3 DNA is held: 42 bases, read in frame from base 1. Taken from the germline V gene (reference sequence), the CDR1 and CDR2 loops are MNHEY and SMNVEV. This clone was detected a few times. The antigen it binds to is not known. The input lacks base qualities; no much larger clone sits a single base away. What the work shows at the level of the full study, not this receptor alone: In vitro tests confirmed that a few of the cytomegalovirus-associated TCR beta chains recognize cytomegalovirus antigens. In a later analysis, over 15,000 TCR beta sequences were associated with specific HLA alleles at a false discovery rate of 0.05. Broadly in line with IMGT annotations, most TCR beta V segments showed up in productive rearrangements about 87% or about 30% of the time in an earlier analysis of several hundred of the donors. In a later analysis, HLA-associated TCR beta chains were found to be more clonally expanded and to have lower generation probabilities than equally common non-associated chains. In a later analysis, the rate of TCR association differed among HLA loci, with DRB1 alleles having the most associated TCRs and HLA-C alleles having the fewest. A later analysis reported that several top co-occurrence clusters appeared linked to parvovirus B19, influenza, CMV and Epstein-Barr virus. Compared with the roughly 600-donor mean, donors in an Asian-associated ancestry cluster had fewer N-insertions in productive TCRs, according to a later genetic analysis. Because the 87-base-pair reads could not distinguish some IMGT-functional V segments, including TRBV6-2 and TRBV6-3, those segments were excluded. HLA typing was unavailable for some donors at each locus, so association tests used only the typed subset. The earlier analysis of around 600 of the donors excluded approximately 17 rarely observed V segments, including chromosome 9 orphons, because counts were too low. In a later genetic analysis, a missense DCLRE1C variant was associated with V-gene and J-gene trimming of TCR beta chains, and the association was replicated in an independent cohort. Cytomegalovirus status was reported to be diagnosed by the classifier with high specificity and sensitivity in both the original and validation cohorts. Correlated functional status among segregating V segments might be attributable to linkage disequilibrium, but an unknown experimental factor could not be ruled out. A cluster of highly shared sequence variants was judged likely to represent a technical artifact of the sequencing pipeline. A further reported finding was that TCR beta sequences accurately predicted the HLA-A and HLA-B alleles for most subjects in the first cohort. In this cohort, only TCR beta chains were sequenced, and detectable features were limited by the absence of alpha or paired-chain data. In the study, some 160 TCR beta chains were listed as associated with cytomegalovirus. For the cohort, immune exposure information was limited to CMV serostatus. When HLA alleles, especially DR and DQ, strongly co-occurred, TCR associations were difficult to assign to individual alleles. According to the authors, the approach could potentially be generalized to other disease states and immunological phenotypes. Most TCR sequences were seen in very few donors, while some public TCRs were found in many individuals. The presence/absence analyses assumed that sequencing depth was roughly uniform across donors, and that assumption may not be true. According to a later analysis, most CMV-associated TCR beta chains appeared to be HLA-restricted, and the HLA associations seemed to be driven largely by CMV exposure.

The cohort was made up of about 670 healthy bone marrow donors. At the time of sampling, all cohort members were nominally healthy, though unrecorded immune exposures were likely present. The donor was CMV seropositive and was included in the group of some 290 seropositive cohort members. A peripheral blood sample was provided by each donor, and peripheral blood mononuclear cells were used for TCR beta sequencing. The Qiagen DNeasy Blood Extraction Kit was used to extract genomic DNA from the blood cell samples. Receptor amplification or capture employed the immunoSEQ multiplex PCR assay. For the multiplex PCR, a mixture combining 60 forward primers for TCR Vbeta segments and 13 reverse primers for TCR Jbeta segments was used. The CDR3 region of rearranged TCR beta genes was amplified from genomic DNA by a multiplex PCR assay. The Illumina HiSeq System was used to sequence the amplified TCR beta libraries as 87-base-pair reads. Per the original workflow: A later analysis counted 75 million to 100 million unique TCR beta chains across the 500 to 850 repertoires, and around 9.9 million of these chains were shared by at least two donors. Raw reads were error-corrected and collapsed into unique sequences by a nearest-neighbor algorithm in which closely related sequences were merged to remove PCR and sequencing errors. CDR3 sequences were aligned to IMGT reference sequences to assign V, D and J gene segments. For a sequence to be retained, at least a six-nucleotide match to both a V gene segment and a J gene segment was required. A rearrangement counted as productive if the CDR3 had no stop codons and remained in frame with V and J, and every other rearrangement counted as non-productive. CDR3 was defined according to IMGT convention as the region running from the second conserved V-encoded cysteine to the conserved J-encoded phenylalanine. The earlier analysis of 450 to 750 of the donors excluded any sequence lacking an unambiguous match to a single V gene segment. In an earlier analysis of some 590 of the donors, V segments were called functional above 56.7% productive rearrangements and were called segregating when the between-donor standard deviation exceeded 5%. To diagnose cytomegalovirus status from the catalog of TCR beta chain sequences, a statistical classification framework was built. In a later analysis, TCR nucleotide sequences were compared against IMGT/GENE-DB human TR gene sequences so that V and J genes could be assigned. The TCRdist pipeline was used in a later analysis to assign CDR3 sequences and most-parsimonious VDJ recombination scenarios. A later analysis defined each TCR beta chain by its CDR3 amino acid sequence plus V-gene family, and excluded reads lacking a unique V-gene family. In a later analysis, 500 to 700 highly shared, low-generation-probability nucleotide sequences were removed to address suspected cross-contamination and a sequencing artifact. A later analysis calculated a clonal expansion index for each public chain from normalized within-repertoire ranks of inferred template counts. A later analysis computed generation probabilities with a VDJ recombination model fitted to out-of-frame rearrangements, and checked the results against IGoR. A later analysis scored TCR-TCR, TCR-HLA and TCR-CMV co-occurrence with hypergeometric tests, applying a repertoire-size bias correction to TCR pairs. In a later analysis, false discovery rates were estimated by permuting HLA or CMV assignments 20 times. In a later analysis, co-occurring TCRs were grouped using DBSCAN, with TCRdist sequence similarity added in when clustering inside HLA-allele-positive subsets. For co-occurrence clustering, repertoires with fewer than 30,000 or more than 120,000 public chains were excluded, along with about five repertoires with anomalous nucleotide sharing. Drawn from immuneACCESS, this table holds only the in-frame rearrangements with V and J called that TCRdb kept. Clones are partly lost; checked studies trace under half to an unresolved V gene and leave the rest unexplained. The V and J calls and the clone size are those of that table, but D and trimming were determined from the DNA. Within this sample are 110,000 or so clones, with 77% of them counted one time only. About 5% of the sample comes from the top ten.

Sample: PBMCs. This receptor chain uses TRBV27 and TRBJ1-1; TRBD1 matches 10 bases in the middle. The origin of this receptor is a man aged 45 to 65 in good health and CMV-seropositive. The CDR3 reads as follows: CASSLGQGGTEAFF. In nucleotide form, the sequence is TGTGCCAGCAGTTTAGGACAGGGGGGGACTGAAGCTTTCTTT.